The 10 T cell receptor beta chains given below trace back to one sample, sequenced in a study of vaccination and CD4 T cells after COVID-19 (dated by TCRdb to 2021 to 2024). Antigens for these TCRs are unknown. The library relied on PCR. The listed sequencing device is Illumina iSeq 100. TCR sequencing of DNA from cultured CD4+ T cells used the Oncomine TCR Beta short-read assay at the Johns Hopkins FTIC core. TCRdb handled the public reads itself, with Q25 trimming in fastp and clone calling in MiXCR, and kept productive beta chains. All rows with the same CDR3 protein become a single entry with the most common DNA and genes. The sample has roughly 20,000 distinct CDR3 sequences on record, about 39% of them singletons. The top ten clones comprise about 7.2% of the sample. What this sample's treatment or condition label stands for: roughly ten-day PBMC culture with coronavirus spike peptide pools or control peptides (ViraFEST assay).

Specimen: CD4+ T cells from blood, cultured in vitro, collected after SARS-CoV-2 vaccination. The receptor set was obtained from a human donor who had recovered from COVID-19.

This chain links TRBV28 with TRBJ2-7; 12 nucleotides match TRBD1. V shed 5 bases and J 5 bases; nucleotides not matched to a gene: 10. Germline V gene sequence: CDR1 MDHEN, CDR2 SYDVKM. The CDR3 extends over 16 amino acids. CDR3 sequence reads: CASSTWDRGRRDEQYF. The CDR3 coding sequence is TGTGCCAGCAGTACGTGGGACAGGGGGCGTCGGGACGAGCAGTACTTC.

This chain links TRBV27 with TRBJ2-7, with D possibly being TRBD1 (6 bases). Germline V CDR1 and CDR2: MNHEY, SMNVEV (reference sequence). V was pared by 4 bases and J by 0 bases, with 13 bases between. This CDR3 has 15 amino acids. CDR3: CASSSYQGLSYEQYF. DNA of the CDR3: TGTGCCAGCAGTTCGTACCAGGGGCTCTCCTACGAGCAGTACTTC.

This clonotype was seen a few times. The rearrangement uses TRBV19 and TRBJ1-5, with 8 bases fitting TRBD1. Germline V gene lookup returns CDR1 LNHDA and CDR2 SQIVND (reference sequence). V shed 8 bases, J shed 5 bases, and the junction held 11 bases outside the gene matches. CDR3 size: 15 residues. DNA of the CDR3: TGTGCCAGTTTAGGGACAGGAGGTTGGGATCAGCCCCAGCATTTT. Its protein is CASLGTGGWDQPQHF.

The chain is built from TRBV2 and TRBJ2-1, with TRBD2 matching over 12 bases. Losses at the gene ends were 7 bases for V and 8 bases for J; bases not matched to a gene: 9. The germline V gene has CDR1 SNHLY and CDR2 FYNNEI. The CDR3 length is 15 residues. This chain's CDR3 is CASKGGLAGFYEQFF. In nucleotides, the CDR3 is TGTGCCAGCAAAGGAGGACTAGCGGGATTTTATGAGCAGTTCTTC.

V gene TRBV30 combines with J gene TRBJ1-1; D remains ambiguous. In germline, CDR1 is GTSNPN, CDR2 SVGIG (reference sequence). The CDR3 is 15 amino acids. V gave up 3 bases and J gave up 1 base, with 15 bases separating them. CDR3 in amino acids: CAWRPNRDTNTEAFF. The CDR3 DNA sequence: TGTGCCTGGAGACCCAATAGGGATACGAACACTGAAGCTTTCTTT.

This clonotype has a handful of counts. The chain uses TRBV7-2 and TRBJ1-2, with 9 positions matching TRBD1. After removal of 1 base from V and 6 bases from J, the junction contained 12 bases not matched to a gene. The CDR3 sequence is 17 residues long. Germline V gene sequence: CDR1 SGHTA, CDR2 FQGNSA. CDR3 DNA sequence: TGTGCCAGCAGCTTAGAACGGGCCGGGACAGGGAAGAATGGCTACACCTTC. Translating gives CASSLERAGTGKNGYTF.

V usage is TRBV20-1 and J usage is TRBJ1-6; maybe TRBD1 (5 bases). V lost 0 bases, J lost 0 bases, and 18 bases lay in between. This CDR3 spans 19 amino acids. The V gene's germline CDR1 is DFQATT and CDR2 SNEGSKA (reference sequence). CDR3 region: CSARDLFQGTSSYNSPLHF. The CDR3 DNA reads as TGCAGTGCTAGAGATCTTTTTCAGGGAACCAGCTCCTATAATTCACCCCTCCACTTT.

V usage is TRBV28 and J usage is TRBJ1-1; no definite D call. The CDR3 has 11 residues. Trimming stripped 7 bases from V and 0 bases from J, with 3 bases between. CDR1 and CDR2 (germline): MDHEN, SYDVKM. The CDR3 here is CASNVNTEAFF. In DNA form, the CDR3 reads TGTGCCAGCAATGTGAACACTGAAGCTTTCTTT.

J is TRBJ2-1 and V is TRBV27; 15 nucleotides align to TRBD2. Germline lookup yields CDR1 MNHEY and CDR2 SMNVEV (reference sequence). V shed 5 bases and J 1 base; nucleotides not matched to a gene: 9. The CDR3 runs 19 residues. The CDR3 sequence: CASSPPGLAGGSSYNEQFF. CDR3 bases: TGTGCCAGCAGTCCACCGGGACTAGCGGGAGGCTCTTCCTACAATGAGCAGTTCTTC.

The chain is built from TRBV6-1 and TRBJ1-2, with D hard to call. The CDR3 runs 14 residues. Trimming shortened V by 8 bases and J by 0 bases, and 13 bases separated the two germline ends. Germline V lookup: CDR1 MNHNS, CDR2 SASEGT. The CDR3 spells CASGYPGTNYGYTF. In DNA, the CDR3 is TGTGCCAGCGGATACCCCGGGACTAACTATGGCTACACCTTC.